The TCR beta chain under discussion was sequenced for a study of shared T cell receptors in the human thymus. The repertoire was sequenced with immunoSEQ multiplex PCR; TCRdb's copy has only in-frame clones and lacks some. The repertoire holds approximately 760,000 clones, with approximately 85% as singletons. CDR1 and CDR2 from the germline V gene are SGHDT and YYEEEE. V dropped 4 bases and J dropped 2 bases, with 15 bases sitting between them. There are 15 residues in the CDR3. This clone was observed once. The data were also submitted as part of a second study, on human thymus T cells. As reported in that work: Donors were healthy Finnish infants having corrective surgery for congenital heart defects. Resections were taken during corrective heart surgery, and the thymus tissue came from these. Thymic and blood repertoires seemed to show skewed V and J gene use. As related research reported, thymic repertoires overlapped highly among unrelated individuals.

The TCR originated in a girl under three years old with a congenital heart defect. J is TRBJ1-1 and V is TRBV5-6; tentative D call: TRBD1 (5 bases). Sequencing was carried out using thymocytes. The CDR3 DNA reads TGTGCCAGCAGCCCCGTGGCAGGGAAAAACACTGAAGCTTTCTTT. It encodes CASSPVAGKNTEAFF. The full variable domain, its missing parts supplied by reference TRBV5-6 and TRBJ1-1, is DAGVTQSPTHLIKTRGQQVTLRCSPKSGHDTVSWYQQALGQGPQFIFQYYEEEERQRGNFPDRFSGHQFPNYSSELNVNALLLGDSALYLCASSPVAGKNTEAFFGQGTRLTVV.